This passage covers 23 T cell receptor beta chains from one sample sequenced in a study of blood T cells in healthy people across ages. A J-beta primer mix and a sample-barcoded 5' primer were used in a second PCR of roughly 7 to 12 cycles. TCRdb reanalysed the 5' RACE reads using MiXCR and keeps one entry per CDR3 protein. The profile shows 1.2 million to 1.5 million distinct CDR3 sequences, approximately 42% of them singletons. Sequencing was done on a sample of blood. Source of these receptors: a woman younger than 35 in good health.

The chain carries TRBV12-3 or TRBV12-4 and TRBJ1-1; tentative D call: TRBD1 (5 bases). There are 16 residues in the CDR3. The V gene lost 3 bases and the J gene lost 3 bases, with 17 bases spanning the gap. DNA of the CDR3: TGTGCCAGCAGTTTCCGGGGGGGTGGGGCCCACACTGAAGCTTTCTTT. Translating it yields CASSFRGGGAHTEAFF.

This clonotype has a handful of counts. This sequence joins TRBV4-1 and TRBJ2-1; 8 bases align to TRBD2. CDR3 length: 16 amino acids. The J segment lost 5 bases and the V segment lost 1 base, leaving 7 bases of the junction unmatched. Per the germline V gene, CDR1 is MGHRA and CDR2 is YSYEKL. The DNA for the CDR3 is TGCGCCAGCAGCCAAGTTAGCGGGGCGGCTAACAATGAGCAGTTCTTC. Translating it yields CASSQVSGAANNEQFF.

Of note for this clonotype: A much larger clone is a single base away; this may be a read error. The chain employs TRBV29-1 and TRBJ2-4, with D perhaps matching TRBD1 (6 bases). The better agreement between TRBJ2-7 and the DNA end casts doubt on the J call. The germline V gene encodes CDR1 SQVTM and CDR2 ANQGSEA. This CDR3 comprises 14 residues. The CDR3 here is CGVAGSETGYEQYF. The CDR3 nucleotides are TGCGGCGTTGCAGGGTCCGAGACAGGATACGAGCAGTACTTC.

The CDR3 reads CAWSYRTLKTDTQYF. The CDR3 bases are TGTGCCTGGAGCTATAGGACATTAAAAACAGATACGCAGTATTTT. The rearrangement joins TRBV30 to TRBJ2-3, with a tentative D call TRBD1 (5 bases). Germline V CDR1 and CDR2: GTSNPN, SVGIG (reference sequence). The CDR3 length is 15 residues. V lost 3 bases to trimming and J lost 3 bases, with 16 bases between them.

This clonotype was observed a few times. This chain joins TRBV6-5 and TRBJ2-3, with D unresolved. Germline CDR1 reads MNHEY; CDR2 reads SVGAGI. The CDR3 is 11 residues long. Trimming removed 2 bases at V and 11 bases at J, with 8 bases between. CDR3 sequence reads: CASSYHGEQYF. For the CDR3, the DNA is TGTGCCAGCAGTTACCATGGAGAGCAGTATTTT.

This chain joins TRBV4-2 and TRBJ2-1; D possibly uses TRBD1 or TRBD2 (6 bases each). Germline V gene lookup returns CDR1 LGHNA and CDR2 YNFKEQ. The CDR3 length is 16 residues. With 0 bases removed from V and 2 bases from J, the gap between germline ends came to 11 bases. CDR3 loop: CASSQESGATYNEQFF. CDR3 bases: TGTGCCAGCAGCCAAGAGTCGGGGGCAACCTACAATGAGCAGTTCTTC.

This clonotype was counted only a few times. The chain employs TRBV20-1 and TRBJ1-2; D gene ambiguous. Between the trimmed V and J ends, which lost 7 bases and 1 base, there was a span of 7 bases. The CDR3 length is 11 residues. Germline CDR1 DFQATT, CDR2 SNEGSKA (reference sequence). The CDR3 spells CSVTHNYGYTF. Written as DNA, the CDR3 is TGCAGTGTAACGCATAACTATGGCTACACCTTC.

Regarding this clonotype: The junction departs from germline at one end; a sequencing error may be responsible. The chain carries TRBV7-2 and TRBJ1-3; no definite D call. The CDR3 runs 14 residues. CDR1 is SGHTA and CDR2 is FQGNSA in the germline V gene. CDR3: CASSMGSSGNAIYF. CDR3 DNA sequence: TGTGCCAGCAGCATGGGATCCTCTGGAAACGCCATATATTTT.

The genes are TRBV20-1 and TRBJ2-7; D unclear. In germline, CDR1 is DFQATT, CDR2 SNEGSKA (reference sequence). The CDR3 totals 15 residues. V lost 6 bases and J 5 bases, leaving 23 bases between the germline ends. The CDR3 coding sequence is TGCAGTGCACAACTCAGCTGGAGCTCATACGACGAGCAGTACTTC. Encoded protein: CSAQLSWSSYDEQYF.

The V gene is TRBV21-1, the J gene TRBJ1-2; TRBD1, as called in the table, went unchecked against the DNA. TRBV21-1 is described as a pseudogene. The CDR3 extends over 15 amino acids. CDR3 sequence (DNA): TGTGCCAGCAGCAGCTGGGACAGGGGCATGGAGGGCTACACCTTC. It specifies CASSSWDRGMEGYTF.

The chain carries TRBV7-2 and TRBJ2-1; unclear D gene. Germline V lookup: CDR1 SGHTA, CDR2 FQGNSA. The CDR3 covers 15 residues. Trimming stripped 4 bases from V and 1 base from J, with 11 bases between. CDR3 sequence reads: CASSSPKNSYNEQFF. DNA of the CDR3: TGTGCCAGCAGCTCTCCAAAGAATTCCTACAATGAGCAGTTCTTC.

The chain is built from TRBV6-5 and TRBJ1-5; unclear D gene. V was trimmed by 0 bases and J by 0 bases, leaving 12 bases between them. The V gene's germline CDR1 is MNHEY and CDR2 SVGAGI. The CDR3 spans 17 residues. The DNA of the CDR3 is TGTGCCAGCAGTTACTCGACAAGGCCCTATAGCAATCAGCCCCAGCATTTT. It is translated as CASSYSTRPYSNQPQHF.

This clonotype came up a few times. CDR3 sequence reads: CASSQSQLATIYNEQFF. The CDR3 nucleotides are TGTGCCAGCAGCCAATCCCAACTAGCCACTATCTACAATGAGCAGTTCTTC. The V call is TRBV14, the J call TRBJ2-1; D perhaps matches TRBD2 (6 bases). V lost 2 bases and J 3 bases, leaving 17 bases between the germline ends. The CDR3 runs 17 residues. Germline-derived CDR1 and CDR2 are SGHDN and FVKESK.

The V and J genes are TRBV5-4 and TRBJ2-3; 7 bases fit TRBD1. The CDR3 covers 15 residues. Trimming cost V 4 bases and J 2 bases; bases outside gene matches: 7. Germline V gene lookup returns CDR1 SGHNT and CDR2 YYREEE (reference sequence). The CDR3 sequence is CASSEAGGYTDTQYF. For the CDR3, the DNA is TGTGCCAGCAGCGAGGCAGGGGGTTACACAGATACGCAGTATTTT.

The V gene is TRBV12-3 or TRBV12-4, the J gene TRBJ2-5; possibly TRBD1 for D (5 bases). V shed 1 base and J shed 13 bases, with 19 bases lying between them. This CDR3 has 14 residues. This CDR3 reads CASSLGQGTYELYF. The DNA of the CDR3 is TGTGCCAGCAGTTTAGGGCAGGGAACGTACGAGCTGTACTTC.

This clonotype was counted between two and nine times. The rearrangement joins TRBV6-6 to TRBJ1-6; no definite D call. The germline V gene has CDR1 MNHNY and CDR2 SVGAGI (reference sequence). With 7 bases removed from V and 10 bases from J, the gap between germline ends came to 11 bases. The CDR3 totals 12 residues. The CDR3 sequence is CASTTVTSPLHF. DNA of the CDR3: TGTGCCAGCACCACCGTGACCTCACCCCTCCACTTT.

V and J are TRBV29-1 and TRBJ2-1, with 12 bases matching TRBD1. Germline V gene data show CDR1 as SQVTM and CDR2 as ANQGSEA. CDR3 size: 15 residues. The junction had 11 bases not matched to a gene; V was cut back by 7 bases and J by 7 bases. CDR3 sequence: CSAPAWDRGLNEQFF. CDR3 nucleotide sequence: TGCAGCGCCCCCGCCTGGGACAGGGGGCTGAATGAGCAGTTCTTC.

In this sample, this clonotype turned up a few times. The CDR3 sequence: CASSRSTGGLFTEAFF. In DNA, the CDR3 is TGCGCCAGCAGCCGTTCGACAGGGGGGTTGTTCACTGAAGCTTTCTTT. The chain links TRBV5-1 to TRBJ1-1; TRBD1 agrees at 9 bases. The CDR3 runs 16 residues. CDR1 SGHRS and CDR2 YFSETQ come from the germline V gene. V gave up 4 bases and J gave up 4 bases; unmatched junction bases: 11.

The chain has TRBV20-1 and TRBJ2-1, with D perhaps matching TRBD1 (5 bases). The CDR3 contains 13 residues. Trimming left V 2 bases short and J 8 bases short, with 13 bases between. Germline lookup yields CDR1 DFQATT and CDR2 SNEGSKA (reference sequence). The CDR3 nucleotides read TGCAGTGCTAGATCACCTAGGGGCGATGAGCAGTTCTTC. This sequence encodes CSARSPRGDEQFF.

A few counts support this clonotype. The genes are TRBV27 and TRBJ2-7; D may match TRBD1 or TRBD2 (6 bases each). Germline V gene data show CDR1 as MNHEY and CDR2 as SMNVEV (reference sequence). The ends were cut back, 6 bases at V and 3 bases at J, with 15 bases in the middle. CDR3 length equals 14 residues. This CDR3 is CASSGEDRNYEQYF. Here the CDR3 DNA reads TGTGCCAGCAGCGGGGAGGACAGAAACTACGAGCAGTACTTC.

This sequence joins TRBV21-1 and TRBJ1-1; the table's D call, TRBD1, has no DNA check behind it. TRBV21-1 is given as a pseudogene. The CDR3 has 17 residues. CDR3 sequence reads: CASSKVSPDIPNTEAFF. The CDR3 DNA reads TGTGCCAGCAGCAAGGTTTCGCCGGACATCCCTAACACTGAAGCTTTCTTT.

The chain has TRBV7-9 and TRBJ2-3; tentatively, D is TRBD1 or TRBD2 (6 bases each). The CDR3 totals 10 residues. Germline V lookup: CDR1 SEHNR, CDR2 FQNEAQ (reference sequence). The CDR3 region is CGGATDTQYF. For the CDR3, the DNA is TGTGGGGGGGCAACAGATACGCAGTATTTT.

This clonotype was seen just once. The V and J genes are TRBV3-1 and TRBJ1-2; D is possibly TRBD1 (5 bases). The CDR3 covers 12 residues. Germline CDR1 LGHDT, CDR2 YNNKEL (reference sequence). V was shortened by 6 bases and J by 8 bases, with 13 bases between the two germline ends. This CDR3 is CASRTGTEGYTF. The CDR3 DNA reads as TGTGCCAGCAGGACCGGGACCGAAGGCTACACCTTC.